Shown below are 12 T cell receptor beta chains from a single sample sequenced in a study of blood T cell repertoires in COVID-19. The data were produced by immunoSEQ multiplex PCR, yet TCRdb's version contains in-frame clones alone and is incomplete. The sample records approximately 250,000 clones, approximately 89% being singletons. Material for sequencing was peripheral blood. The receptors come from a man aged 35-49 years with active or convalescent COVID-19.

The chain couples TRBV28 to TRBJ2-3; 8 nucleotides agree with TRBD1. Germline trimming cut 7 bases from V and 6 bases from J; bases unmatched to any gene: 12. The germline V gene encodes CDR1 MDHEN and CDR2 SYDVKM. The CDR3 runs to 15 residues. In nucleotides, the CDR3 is TGTGCCAGCAAGACAGGGGCTTTGGTTTCGGATACGCAGTATTTT. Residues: CASKTGALVSDTQYF.

CDR3 nucleotides: TGTGCCAGCAGCTTGGCGATCGGGGGGAACCAAGAGACCCAGTACTTC. As protein: CASSLAIGGNQETQYF. The J gene is TRBJ2-5, the V gene TRBV5-4; 7 bases agree with TRBD2. Germline assignment: CDR1 SGHNT and CDR2 YYREEE (reference sequence). This CDR3 comprises 16 residues. J lost 0 bases, V lost 0 bases, and 5 bases had no gene match.

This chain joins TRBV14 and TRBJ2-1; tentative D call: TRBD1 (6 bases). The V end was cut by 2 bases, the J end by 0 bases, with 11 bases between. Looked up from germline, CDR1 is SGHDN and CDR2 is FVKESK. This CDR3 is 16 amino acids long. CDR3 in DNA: TGTGCCAGCAGCCAATTCGGACAGAGCTCCTACAATGAGCAGTTCTTC. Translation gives CASSQFGQSSYNEQFF.

The CDR3 loop reads CSVGQRGNQPQHF. DNA for the CDR3: TGCAGCGTTGGGCAGCGGGGGAATCAGCCCCAGCATTTT. V gene TRBV29-1 combines with J gene TRBJ1-5; possible D gene TRBD1, 5 bases. The CDR3 has 13 residues. Germline V gives CDR1 SQVTM, CDR2 ANQGSEA. The V end was cut by 4 bases, the J end by 4 bases, with 11 bases between. Based on the CDR3 plus reference TRBV29-1 and TRBJ1-5, the full variable domain is SAVISQKPSRDICQRGTSLTIQCQVDSQVTMMFWYRQQPGQSLTLIATANQGSEATYESGFVIDKFPISRPNLTFSTLTVSNMSPEDSSIYLCSVGQRGNQPQHFGDGTRLSIL.

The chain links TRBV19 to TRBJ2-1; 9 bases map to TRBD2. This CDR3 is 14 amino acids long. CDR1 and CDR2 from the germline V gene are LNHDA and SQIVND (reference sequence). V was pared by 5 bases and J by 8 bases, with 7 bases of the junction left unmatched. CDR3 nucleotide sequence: TGTGCCAGTAGTCCAGCGGGAGGAAGCTATGAGCAGTTCTTC. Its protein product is CASSPAGGSYEQFF. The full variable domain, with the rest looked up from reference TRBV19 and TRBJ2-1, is DGGITQSPKYLFRKEGQNVTLSCEQNLNHDAMYWYRQDPGQGLRLIYYSQIVNDFQKGDIAEGYSVSREKKESFPLTVTSAQKNPTAFYLCASSPAGGSYEQFFGPGTRLTVL.

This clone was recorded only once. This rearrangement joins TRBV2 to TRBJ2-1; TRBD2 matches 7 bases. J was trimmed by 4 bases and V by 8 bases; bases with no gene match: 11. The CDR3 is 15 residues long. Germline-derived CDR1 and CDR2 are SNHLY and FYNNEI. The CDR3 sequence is CASWLGGSGYNEQFF. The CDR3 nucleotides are TGTGCCAGCTGGTTGGGCGGGAGTGGGTACAATGAGCAGTTCTTC. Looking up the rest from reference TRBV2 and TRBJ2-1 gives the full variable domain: EPEVTQTPSHQVTQMGQEVILRCVPISNHLYFYWYRQILGQKVEFLVSFYNNEISEKSEIFDDQFSVERPDGSNFTLKIRSTKLEDSAMYFCASWLGGSGYNEQFFGPGTRLTVL.

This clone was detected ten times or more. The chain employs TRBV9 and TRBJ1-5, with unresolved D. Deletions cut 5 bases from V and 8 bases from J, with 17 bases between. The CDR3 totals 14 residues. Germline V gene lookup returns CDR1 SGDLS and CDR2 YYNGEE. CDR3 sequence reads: CASSPNGDSKPQHF. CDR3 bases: TGTGCCAGCAGTCCCAACGGGGATTCAAAGCCCCAGCATTTT.

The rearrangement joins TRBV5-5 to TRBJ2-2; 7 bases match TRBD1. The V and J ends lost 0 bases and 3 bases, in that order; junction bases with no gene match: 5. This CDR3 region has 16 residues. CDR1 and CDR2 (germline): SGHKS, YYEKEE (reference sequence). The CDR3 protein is CASSLEGGADTGELFF. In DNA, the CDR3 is TGTGCCAGCAGCTTGGAAGGGGGCGCGGACACCGGGGAGCTGTTTTTT.

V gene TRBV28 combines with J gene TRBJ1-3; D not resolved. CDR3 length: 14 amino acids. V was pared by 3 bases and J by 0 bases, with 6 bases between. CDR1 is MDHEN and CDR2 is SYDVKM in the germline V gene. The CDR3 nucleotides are TGTGCCAGCAGTTTTGCGCTCTCTGGAAACACCATATATTTT. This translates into CASSFALSGNTIYF.

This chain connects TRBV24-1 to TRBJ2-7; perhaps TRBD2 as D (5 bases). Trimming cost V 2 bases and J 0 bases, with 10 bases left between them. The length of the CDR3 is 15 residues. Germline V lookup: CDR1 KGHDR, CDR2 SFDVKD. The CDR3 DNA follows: TGTGCCACCAGTGATTCGCAGCGGACCTCCTACGAGCAGTACTTC. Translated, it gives CATSDSQRTSYEQYF.

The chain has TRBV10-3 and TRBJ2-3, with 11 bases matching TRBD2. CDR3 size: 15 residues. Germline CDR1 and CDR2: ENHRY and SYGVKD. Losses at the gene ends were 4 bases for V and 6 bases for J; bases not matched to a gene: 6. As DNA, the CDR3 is TGTGCCATCAGTGCGACTAGCGGGGACCGGGATACGCAGTATTTT. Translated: CAISATSGDRDTQYF.

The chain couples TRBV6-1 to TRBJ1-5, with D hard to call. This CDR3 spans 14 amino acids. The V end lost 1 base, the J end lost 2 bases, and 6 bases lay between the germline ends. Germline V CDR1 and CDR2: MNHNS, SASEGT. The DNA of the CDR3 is TGTGCCAGCAGTGAAGGGTCGGGCAATCAGCCCCAGCATTTT. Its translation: CASSEGSGNQPQHF.